One T cell receptor (beta chain) is described in this entry. What antigen it recognizes has not been identified. Per-base qualities were not stored, and no clone one base away is much larger. The Qiagen DNeasy kit was used to extract genomic DNA from unsorted PBMCs and from the negatively selected CD4+ and CD8+ fractions. TCR beta CDR3 regions were amplified by immunoSEQ multiplex PCR using primers annealing to V and J segments. Amplification bias was minimized using a synthetic immune receptor repertoire, and residual bias was removed computationally after sequencing. The source study handled its data this way. Custom Python scripts were used to quantify repertoire diversity as the Shannon entropy index. Unsorted, CD4+ and CD8+ repertoires were examined separately, except in combined analyses, for which CD4+ and CD8+ sequences were merged in silico. Clonal expansion was defined as at least a 2-fold frequency increase after treatment relative to C1D1, with a pseudocount of 0.5 for undetected baseline clones. Clones with 0 or 1 copy at C1D1 were classified as singleton clones, and clones with 2 or more copies were classified as non-singleton clones. Clones expanded in unsorted samples were assigned a CD4+, CD8+ or unknown annotation through matching of protein sequences in sorted samples from the same patient. Diversity changes from C1D1 to C4D1 were tested in paired samples using Wilcoxon tests. Drawn from immuneACCESS, this table holds only the in-frame rearrangements with V and J called that TCRdb kept. Clones are partly lost; checked studies trace under half to an unresolved V gene and leave the rest unexplained. Clone size and the V and J calls come from that table; the DNA yielded D and trimming. Counted in this sample were under 95,000 clones; about 93% of them appeared once. The ten largest clones represent 2.6% of the sample.

Explained via the paper, the time point label denotes: cycle 2 day 1 (C2D1) of nivolumab. All trial patients had relapsed after autologous stem cell transplantation, with cohorts A, B and C differing in prior brentuximab vedotin exposure. The trial cohort was composed of around 60 patients with relapsed/refractory classical Hodgkin lymphoma, for whom complete response, partial response or progressive disease was recorded as best overall response. In the multi-cohort phase II CheckMate 205 trial, trial patients received single-agent nivolumab. An independent review committee assessed best overall response by applying the 2007 International Working Group response criteria. Trial PBMCs were collected immediately before nivolumab initiation (C1D1) and during therapy at cycle 2 day 1 and cycle 4 day 1. After peripheral blood was drawn into 8 mL Vacutainer Cell Preparation Tubes, PBMCs were isolated by centrifugation and then cryopreserved.

The sample comes from a study of PD-1 blockade in classical Hodgkin lymphoma (dated by TCRdb to about 2020). In the study overall: Nivolumab dosing was 3 mg/kg intravenously every 2 weeks, continuing until either disease progression or unacceptable toxicity. A peripheral blood immune signature of response to PD-1 blockade in classical Hodgkin lymphoma was defined using TCR beta sequencing and CyTOF. The research as a whole found: Newly diagnosed patients were reported to have lower baseline TCR diversity than healthy donors, and relapsed/refractory patients were reported to have lower baseline TCR diversity still. By C4D1, a significant rise was seen in CD4+ TCR diversity but not in CD8+ TCR diversity (p=0.0027 vs p=0.16), and the rise was most apparent among complete responders (p=0.02). Lower diversity was seen in patients whose nivolumab began less than 1 year after ASCT, and these patients were left out of later analyses so that immune reconstitution would not confound the results. Trial patients with a complete response had baseline diversity similar to that of newly diagnosed patients, while partial responders and progressors had significantly lower diversity. The study was limited to a single clinical trial cohort, and causes of repertoire differences, possibly disease activity or prior therapy, remained undefined.

The CDR3 contains 13 residues, cysteine and phenylalanine counted. Only CDR3 DNA remains: 39 bases, in frame from the first base. The germline V gene supplies CDR1 SNHLY and CDR2 FYNNEI. The germline V and J ends show losses of 8 bases and 5 bases respectively, and no gene match explains 6 bases of the junction. This clonotype was sampled from a human donor with classical Hodgkin lymphoma. The chain is assembled from TRBV2 and TRBJ2-5; TRBD1 aligns with 9 central bases. The input for sequencing was peripheral blood mononuclear cells (PBMCs), taken before the second cycle of nivolumab. The CDR3 region: CASPDRGGETQYF. In nucleotide form, the sequence is TGTGCCAGCCCGGACAGGGGCGGCGAGACCCAGTACTTC. The entire variable domain, with the stretches around the CDR3 drawn from the reference TRBV2 and TRBJ2-5 proteins, is EPEVTQTPSHQVTQMGQEVILRCVPISNHLYFYWYRQILGQKVEFLVSFYNNEISEKSEIFDDQFSVERPDGSNFTLKIRSTKLEDSAMYFCASPDRGGETQYFGPGTRLLVL.